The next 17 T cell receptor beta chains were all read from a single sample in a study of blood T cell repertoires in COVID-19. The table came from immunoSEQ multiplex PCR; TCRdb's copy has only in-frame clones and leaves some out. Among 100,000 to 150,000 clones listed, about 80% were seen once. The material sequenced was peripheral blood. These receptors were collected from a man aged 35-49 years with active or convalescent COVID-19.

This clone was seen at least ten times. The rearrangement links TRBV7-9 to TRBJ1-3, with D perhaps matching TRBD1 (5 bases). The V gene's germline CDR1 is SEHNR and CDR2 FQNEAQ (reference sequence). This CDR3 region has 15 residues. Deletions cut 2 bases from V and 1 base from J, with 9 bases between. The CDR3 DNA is TGTGCCAGCAGCTTATCCAGGGTTTCTGGAAACACCATATATTTT. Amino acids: CASSLSRVSGNTIYF. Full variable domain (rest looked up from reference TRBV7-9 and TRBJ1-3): DTGVSQNPRHKITKRGQNVTFRCDPISEHNRLYWYRQTLGQGPEFLTYFQNEAQLEKSRLLSDRFSAERPKGSFSTLEIQRTEQGDSAMYLCASSLSRVSGNTIYFGEGSWLTVV.

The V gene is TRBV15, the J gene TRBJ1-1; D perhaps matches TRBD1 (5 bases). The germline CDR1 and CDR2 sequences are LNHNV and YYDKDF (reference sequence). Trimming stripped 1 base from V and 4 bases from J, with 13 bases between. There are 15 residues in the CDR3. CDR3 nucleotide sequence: TGTGCCACCAGCAGAGTTCAAGGGGCCGGCACTGAAGCTTTCTTT. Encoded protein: CATSRVQGAGTEAFF.

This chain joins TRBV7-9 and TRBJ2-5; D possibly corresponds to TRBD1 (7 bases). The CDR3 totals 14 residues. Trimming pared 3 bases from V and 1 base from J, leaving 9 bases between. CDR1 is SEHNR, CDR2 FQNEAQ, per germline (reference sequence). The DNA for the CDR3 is TGTGCCAGCAGCTTCAGGGGGGCCCAAGAGACCCAGTACTTC. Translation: CASSFRGAQETQYF.

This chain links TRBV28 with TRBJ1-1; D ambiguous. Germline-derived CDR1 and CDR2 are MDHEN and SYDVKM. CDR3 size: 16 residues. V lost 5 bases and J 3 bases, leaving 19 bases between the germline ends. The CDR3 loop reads CASSARGGLGDTEAFF. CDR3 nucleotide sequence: TGTGCCAGCAGTGCCCGGGGAGGTCTCGGAGACACTGAAGCTTTCTTT.

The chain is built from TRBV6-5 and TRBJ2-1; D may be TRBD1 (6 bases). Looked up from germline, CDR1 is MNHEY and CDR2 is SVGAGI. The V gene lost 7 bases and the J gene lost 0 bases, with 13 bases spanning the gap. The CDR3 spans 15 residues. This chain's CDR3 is CASTIGGSSYNEQFF. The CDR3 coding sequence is TGTGCCAGCACGATAGGGGGAAGCTCCTACAATGAGCAGTTCTTC.

The CDR3 loop is CATHRTGQNTEAFF. CDR3 nucleotides: TGTGCCACTCACAGGACAGGCCAGAACACTGAAGCTTTCTTT. V and J are TRBV19 and TRBJ1-1; the match to TRBD1 covers 7 bases. Germline V gene data show CDR1 as LNHDA and CDR2 as SQIVND (reference sequence). V shed 10 bases and J 1 base; nucleotides not matched to a gene: 9. This CDR3 is built from 14 residues.

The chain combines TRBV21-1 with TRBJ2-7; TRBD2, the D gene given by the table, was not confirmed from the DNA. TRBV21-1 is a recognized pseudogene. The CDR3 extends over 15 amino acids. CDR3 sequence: CASSNRRDSSYEQYF. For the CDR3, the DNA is TGTGCCAGCAGCAACCGGCGGGATAGCTCCTACGAGCAGTACTTC.

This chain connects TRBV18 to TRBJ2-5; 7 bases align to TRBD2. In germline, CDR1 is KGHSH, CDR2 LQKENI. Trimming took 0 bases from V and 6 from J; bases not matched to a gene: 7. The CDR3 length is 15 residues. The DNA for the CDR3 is TGTGCCAGCTCACCACCGGGAGGGGTCTTGCAGACCCAGTACTTC. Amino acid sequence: CASSPPGGVLQTQYF.

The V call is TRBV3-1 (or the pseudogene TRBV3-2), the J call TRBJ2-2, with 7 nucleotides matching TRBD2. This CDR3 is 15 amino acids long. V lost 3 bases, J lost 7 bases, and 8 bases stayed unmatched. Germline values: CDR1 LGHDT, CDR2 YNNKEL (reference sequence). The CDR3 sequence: CASSQTAGSGGELFF. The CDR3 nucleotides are TGTGCCAGCAGCCAGACAGCGGGGTCAGGCGGGGAGCTGTTTTTT.

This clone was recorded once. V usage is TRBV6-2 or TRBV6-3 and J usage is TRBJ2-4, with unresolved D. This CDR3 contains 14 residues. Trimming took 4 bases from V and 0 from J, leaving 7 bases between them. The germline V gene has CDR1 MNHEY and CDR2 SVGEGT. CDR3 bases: TGTGCCAGCAGTTCAGTCCTAGCCAAAAACATTCAGTACTTC. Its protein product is CASSSVLAKNIQYF.

For the CDR3, the DNA is TGTGCCAGTAGTACCGAACAGGGAGCTAACTATGGCTACACCTTC. Protein: CASSTEQGANYGYTF. The gene calls are TRBV19 and TRBJ1-2; possible D gene TRBD1, 6 bases. Trimming removed 4 bases from V and 0 bases from J, with 12 bases in between. Looked up from germline, CDR1 is LNHDA and CDR2 is SQIVND (reference sequence). The CDR3 has 15 residues.

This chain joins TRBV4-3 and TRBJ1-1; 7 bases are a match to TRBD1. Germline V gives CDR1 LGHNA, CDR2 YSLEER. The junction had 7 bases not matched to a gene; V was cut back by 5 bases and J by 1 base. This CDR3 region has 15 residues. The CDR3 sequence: CASSGNRGWNTEAFF. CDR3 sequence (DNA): TGCGCCAGCAGCGGGAACAGGGGTTGGAACACTGAAGCTTTCTTT.

CDR3 in DNA: TGTGCCAGCAGTGTACAGGGCTCTGGAAACACCATATATTTT. This sequence encodes CASSVQGSGNTIYF. The chain has TRBV27 and TRBJ1-3; D possibly corresponds to TRBD1 (6 bases). Germline V lookup: CDR1 MNHEY, CDR2 SMNVEV (reference sequence). The ends were cut back, 5 bases at V and 0 bases at J, with 8 bases in the middle. The CDR3 sequence is 14 residues long.

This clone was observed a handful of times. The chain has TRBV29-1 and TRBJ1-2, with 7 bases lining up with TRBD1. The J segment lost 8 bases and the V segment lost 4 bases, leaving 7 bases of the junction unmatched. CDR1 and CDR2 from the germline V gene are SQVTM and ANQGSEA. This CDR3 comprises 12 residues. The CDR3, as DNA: TGCAGCGTTGCCCCCTTGGACAGGGGCTACACCTTC. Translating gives CSVAPLDRGYTF.

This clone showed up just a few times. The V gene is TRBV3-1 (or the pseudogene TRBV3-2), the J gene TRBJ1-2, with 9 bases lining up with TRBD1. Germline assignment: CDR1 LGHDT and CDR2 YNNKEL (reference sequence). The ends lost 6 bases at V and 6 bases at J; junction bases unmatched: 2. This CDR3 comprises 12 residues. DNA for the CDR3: TGTGCCAGCAGGGGGACAGGGCATGGCTACACCTTC. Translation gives CASRGTGHGYTF.

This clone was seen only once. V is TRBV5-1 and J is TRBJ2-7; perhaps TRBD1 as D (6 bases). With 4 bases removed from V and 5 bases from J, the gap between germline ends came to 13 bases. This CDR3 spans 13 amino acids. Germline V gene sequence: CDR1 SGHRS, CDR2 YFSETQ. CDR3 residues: CASSGGALNEQYF. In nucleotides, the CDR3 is TGCGCCAGCAGCGGGGGCGCCCTCAACGAGCAGTACTTC.

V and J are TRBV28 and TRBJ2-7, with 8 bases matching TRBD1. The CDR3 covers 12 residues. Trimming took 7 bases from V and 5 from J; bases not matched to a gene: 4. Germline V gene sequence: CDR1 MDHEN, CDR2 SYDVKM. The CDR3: CASNFRGHEQYF. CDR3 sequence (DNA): TGTGCCAGCAATTTCAGGGGGCACGAGCAGTACTTC. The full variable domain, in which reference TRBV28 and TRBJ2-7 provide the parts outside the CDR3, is DVKVTQSSRYLVKRTGEKVFLECVQDMDHENMFWYRQDPGLGLRLIYFSYDVKMKEKGDIPEGYSVSREKKERFSLILESASTNQTSMYLCASNFRGHEQYFGPGTRLTVT.